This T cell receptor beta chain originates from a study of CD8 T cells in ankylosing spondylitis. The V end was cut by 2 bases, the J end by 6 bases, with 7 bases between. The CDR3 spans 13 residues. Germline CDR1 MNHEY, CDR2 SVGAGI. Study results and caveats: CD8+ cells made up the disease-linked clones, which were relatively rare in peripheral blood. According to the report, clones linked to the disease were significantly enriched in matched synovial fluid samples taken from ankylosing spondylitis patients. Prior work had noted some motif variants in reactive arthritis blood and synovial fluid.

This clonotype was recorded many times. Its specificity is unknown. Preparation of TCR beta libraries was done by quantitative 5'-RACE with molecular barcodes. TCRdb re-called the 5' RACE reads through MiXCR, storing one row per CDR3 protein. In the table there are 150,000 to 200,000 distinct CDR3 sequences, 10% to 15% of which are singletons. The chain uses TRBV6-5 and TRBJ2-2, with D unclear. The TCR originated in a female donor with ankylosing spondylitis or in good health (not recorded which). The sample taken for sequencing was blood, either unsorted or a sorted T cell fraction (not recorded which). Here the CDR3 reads CASSYPGPGELFF. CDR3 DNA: TGTGCCAGCAGTTACCCGGGCCCCGGGGAGCTGTTTTTT.